This is a list of T cell receptor beta chains from one sample in a study of T cell repertoires in cytomegalovirus infection. TCRdb independently ran MiXCR on the reads; one entry per CDR3 protein. The repertoire holds 80,000 to 130,000 distinct CDR3 sequences, with less than 25% as singletons. The sample taken for sequencing was CD8+ T cells from PBMCs. Source of these receptors: a human donor in good health (CMV status not recorded). Some clones in this sample may be carry-over from other donors' samples. CDR3s include the opening cysteine and the closing phenylalanine or tryptophan. D genes are given only for firm matches. Clone sizes are given selectively: once, few, many, or a class where the clone is expanded.

d_call j_call clone_size v_call cdr3_aa cdr3_nt
TRBD2 TRBJ2-7 NA TRBV7-9 CASSWTSGGGQYF TGTGCCAGCAGCTGGACTAGCGGAGGTGGGCAGTACTTC
NA TRBJ2-5 many TRBV7-2 CASSLENQETQYF TGTGCCAGCAGCTTAGAGAACCAAGAGACCCAGTACTTC
TRBD1 TRBJ1-5 many TRBV28 CASSLSGQLTPQHF TGTGCCAGCAGTTTATCGGGACAGTTGACGCCCCAGCATTTT
NA TRBJ2-7 NA TRBV6-2/TRBV6-3 CASSYRGGDEQYF TGTGCCAGCAGTTACAGGGGAGGCGACGAGCAGTACTTC
TRBD1 TRBJ2-5 few TRBV5-6 CASSGDSQETQYF TGTGCCAGCAGCGGGGACAGCCAAGAGACCCAGTACTTC
NA TRBJ1-4 NA TRBV12-3/TRBV12-4 CASRIGLEKLFF TGTGCCAGCAGGATAGGTTTGGAAAAACTGTTTTTT
TRBD1 TRBJ2-7 few TRBV27 CASSLPGGGEQYF TGTGCCAGCAGTTTACCAGGGGGCGGCGAGCAGTACTTC
TRBD1 TRBJ1-5 many TRBV7-2 CASSLQGQASQPQHF TGTGCCAGCAGCCTCCAGGGACAGGCATCTCAGCCCCAGCATTTT
NA TRBJ1-1 NA TRBV20-1 CSARDLRDTEAFF TGCAGTGCTAGAGATTTAAGGGACACTGAAGCTTTCTTT
NA TRBJ1-1 NA TRBV20-1 CSARSTRGTEAFF TGCAGTGCTAGATCCACCCGAGGAACTGAAGCTTTCTTT
TRBD2 TRBJ2-2 few TRBV6-2/TRBV6-3 CASSSLAGNTGELFF TGTGCCAGCAGTTCTCTAGCGGGCAACACCGGGGAGCTGTTTTTT
NA TRBJ1-4 NA TRBV7-9 CASTHPTPNNEKLFF TGTGCCAGCACCCATCCGACTCCCAATAATGAAAAACTGTTTTTT
NA TRBJ1-1 NA TRBV7-9 CASSLAPRNTEAFF TGTGCCAGCAGCTTAGCCCCCAGGAACACTGAAGCTTTCTTT
NA TRBJ2-5 many TRBV12-3/TRBV12-4 CASSSGGETQYF TGTGCCAGCAGTTCCGGGGGAGAGACCCAGTACTTC
TRBD1 TRBJ1-1 once TRBV12-3/TRBV12-4 CASSLRGPEAFF TGTGCCAGCAGTCTCAGGGGGCCTGAAGCTTTCTTT
NA TRBJ1-2 NA TRBV6-6 CASSDLGGREGYTF TGTGCCAGCAGTGATTTGGGAGGACGAGAGGGCTACACCTTC
NA TRBJ2-7 NA TRBV7-9 CASSLVQDSYEQYF TGTGCCAGCAGCTTAGTCCAGGACTCCTACGAGCAGTACTTC
TRBD1 TRBJ1-1 many TRBV7-9 CASRKGTGGEAFF TGTGCCAGCAGGAAAGGGACAGGAGGTGAAGCTTTCTTT
NA TRBJ2-3 NA TRBV24-1 CATSDLHRGTDTQYF TGTGCCACCAGTGATTTACACCGAGGCACAGATACGCAGTATTTT
NA TRBJ2-5 NA TRBV9 CASSVDGSAETQYF TGTGCCAGCAGCGTAGATGGGAGTGCAGAGACCCAGTACTTC
TRBD1 TRBJ2-5 NA TRBV28 CASSGTGGQQETQYF TGTGCCAGCAGTGGGACAGGGGGCCAACAAGAGACCCAGTACTTC
TRBD2 TRBJ2-5 few TRBV2 CASSKAGGPSETQYF TGTGCCAGCAGTAAAGCGGGAGGGCCCTCAGAGACCCAGTACTTC
NA TRBJ1-1 NA TRBV5-4 CASSPGSGVEAFF TGTGCCAGCAGCCCCGGAAGTGGAGTTGAAGCTTTCTTT
TRBD1 TRBJ2-1 few TRBV29-1 CSVALQGVNEQFF TGCAGCGTTGCATTGCAGGGGGTGAATGAGCAGTTCTTC
NA TRBJ2-7 NA TRBV6-5 CASSYSGGLEQYF TGTGCCAGCAGTTACTCCGGGGGATTAGAGCAGTACTTC
TRBD2 TRBJ2-3 few TRBV28 CASSLLAGGKTDTQYF TGTGCCAGCAGTTTACTAGCGGGGGGTAAGACAGATACGCAGTATTTT
NA TRBJ2-7 NA TRBV7-6 CASSARTGNYEQYF TGTGCCAGCAGCGCCCGTACCGGGAACTACGAGCAGTACTTC
NA TRBJ1-2 many TRBV7-9 CAINPGGLHGYTF TGTGCCATCAACCCGGGGGGACTCCATGGCTACACCTTC
TRBD2 TRBJ2-7 once TRBV14 CASSQGAGAAYEQYF TGTGCCAGCAGCCAAGGAGCGGGGGCGGCCTACGAGCAGTACTTC
NA TRBJ2-3 many TRBV7-2 CASSGFTDTQYF TGTGCCAGCAGTGGATTCACAGATACGCAGTATTTT
NA TRBJ2-2 few TRBV28 CASSRLDPGELFF TGTGCCAGCAGCCGGCTAGACCCCGGGGAGCTGTTTTTT